This T cell receptor (beta chain) was observed in a study of T cells in Graves' hyperthyroidism and ophthalmopathy. Study conclusions and caveats: Also found in blood were most expanded thyroid clonotypes above 0.001.

Amplified TCR beta CDR3 regions came from RNA transcripts. Using the HTBI primer set, a first-round RT-PCR was run on the TCR CDR3. TCRdb re-analysed the multiplex PCR reads in MiXCR, keeping a single row per CDR3 protein. The sample lists a few hundred thousand distinct CDR3 sequences, roughly 50% occurring once. This clonotype was seen many times. The antigen remains undetermined. The receptor was isolated from a woman between 18 and 29 years old with Graves' hyperthyroidism. Sequencing input: peripheral blood or thyroid tissue (not recorded which).

DNA for the CDR3: TGTGCCAGCACCTCCGCGACTCTACTTACCTACGAGCAGTACTTC. Amino acid sequence: CASTSATLLTYEQYF. This sequence joins TRBV12-3 or TRBV12-4 and TRBJ2-7; no definite D call. The V and J ends lost 7 bases and 2 bases respectively, with 18 bases between them. This CDR3 has 15 amino acids.